This TCR beta chain was profiled in a study of control samples from healthy donors and cancer patients. Measured with immunoSEQ multiplex PCR; TCRdb has only the in-frame clones, and not every one. This table has some 150,000 clones, approximately 94% appearing once. The V gene lost 2 bases and the J gene lost 7 bases, with 12 bases spanning the gap. Germline-derived CDR1 and CDR2 are MNHEY and SVGAGI. This CDR3 is 13 amino acids long. The receptor was isolated from a man aged 55 to 70 with colorectal cancer. The material sequenced was PBMCs. V usage is TRBV6-5 and J usage is TRBJ2-7; D uncertain. DNA of the CDR3: TGTGCCAGCAGTTACCTACCCCGTAGAGAGCAGTACTTC. Its translation: CASSYLPRREQYF.